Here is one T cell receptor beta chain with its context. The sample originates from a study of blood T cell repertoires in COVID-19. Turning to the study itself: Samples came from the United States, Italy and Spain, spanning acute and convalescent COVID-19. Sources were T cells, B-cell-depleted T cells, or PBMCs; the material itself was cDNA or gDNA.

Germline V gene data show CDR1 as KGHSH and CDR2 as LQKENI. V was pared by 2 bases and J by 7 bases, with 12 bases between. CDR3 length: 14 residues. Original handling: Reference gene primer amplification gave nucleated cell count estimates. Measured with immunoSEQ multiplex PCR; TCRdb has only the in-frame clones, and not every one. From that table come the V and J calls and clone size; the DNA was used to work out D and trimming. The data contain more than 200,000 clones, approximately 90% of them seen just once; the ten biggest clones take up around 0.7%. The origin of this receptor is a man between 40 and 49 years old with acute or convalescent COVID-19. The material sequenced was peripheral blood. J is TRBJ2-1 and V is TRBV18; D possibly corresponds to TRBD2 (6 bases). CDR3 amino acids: CASSPEIRENEQFF. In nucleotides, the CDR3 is TGTGCCAGCTCACCAGAGATCCGGGAGAATGAGCAGTTCTTC.